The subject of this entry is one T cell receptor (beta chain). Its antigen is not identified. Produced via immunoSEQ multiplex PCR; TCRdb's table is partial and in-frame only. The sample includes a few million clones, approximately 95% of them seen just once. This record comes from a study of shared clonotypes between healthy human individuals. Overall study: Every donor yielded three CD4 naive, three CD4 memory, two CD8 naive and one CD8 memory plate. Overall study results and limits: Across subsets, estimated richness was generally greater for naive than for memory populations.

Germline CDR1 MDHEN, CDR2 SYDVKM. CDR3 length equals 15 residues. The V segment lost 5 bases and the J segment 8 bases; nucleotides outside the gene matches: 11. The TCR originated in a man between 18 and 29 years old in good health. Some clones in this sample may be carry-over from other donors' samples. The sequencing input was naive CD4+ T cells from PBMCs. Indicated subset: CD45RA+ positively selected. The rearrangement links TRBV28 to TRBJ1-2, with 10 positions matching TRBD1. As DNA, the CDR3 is TGTGCCAGCAGTATTGACAGGGGGCGTGTAGGAGGCTACACCTTC. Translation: CASSIDRGRVGGYTF.